These 6 T cell receptor beta chains came from one sample sequenced in a study of shared clonotypes between healthy human individuals. TCRdb's copy holds only in-frame clones and misses some; the assay was immunoSEQ multiplex PCR. The table lists roughly 110,000 clones, around two thirds of them singletons. The sequenced sample was memory CD8+ T cells sorted from blood. Described subset: CD45RO+ cells pooled with CCR7-negative TemRA cells. These receptors were collected from a woman in her twenties or thirties in good health.

The chain employs TRBV19 and TRBJ2-4; tentative D call: TRBD1 (6 bases). The V gene lost 6 bases and the J gene lost 0 bases, with 9 bases spanning the gap. The CDR3 is 14 residues long. In germline, CDR1 is LNHDA, CDR2 SQIVND (reference sequence). The DNA for the CDR3 is TGTGCCAGTAGGGACAGACTAGCCAAAAACATTCAGTACTTC. Its protein is CASRDRLAKNIQYF.

The V and J genes are TRBV6-6 and TRBJ1-3, with a weak D call TRBD1 (6 bases). Trimming left V 6 bases short and J 2 bases short, with 14 bases between. This CDR3 region has 15 residues. Germline V gives CDR1 MNHNY, CDR2 SVGAGI (reference sequence). In DNA, the CDR3 is TGTGCCAGCAGCTTCGGACAGAACCCTGGAAACACCATATATTTT. Amino acids: CASSFGQNPGNTIYF.

The chain carries TRBV11-2 and TRBJ1-1; D unresolved. V dropped 1 base and J dropped 0 bases, with 6 bases sitting between them. CDR1 SGHAT and CDR2 FQNNGV come from the germline V gene. This CDR3 comprises 14 residues. The CDR3 nucleotides read TGTGCCAGCAGCTTAGGCCTGTTGAACACTGAAGCTTTCTTT. Translation: CASSLGLLNTEAFF.

This clone has a handful of counts. The chain uses TRBV27 and TRBJ1-5, with D maybe TRBD1 (5 bases). The CDR3 has 14 amino acids. Trimming stripped 2 bases from V and 4 bases from J, with 9 bases between. The germline V gene has CDR1 MNHEY and CDR2 SMNVEV (reference sequence). CDR3 DNA: TGTGCCAGCAGTTTACGGGACGGGAATCAGCCCCAGCATTTT. Encoded protein: CASSLRDGNQPQHF.

This clone was observed many times. The V call is TRBV19, the J call TRBJ2-1; tentatively, D is TRBD2 (6 bases). Per germline, CDR1 LNHDA and CDR2 SQIVND (reference sequence). V was trimmed by 4 bases and J by 6 bases, leaving 19 bases between them. The CDR3 spans 16 residues. CDR3 nucleotides: TGTGCCAGTAGTACCAAACTAGCCGGGGGTCCCAATGAGCAGTTCTTC. Protein: CASSTKLAGGPNEQFF.

The rearrangement joins TRBV18 to TRBJ1-1; D is uncertain. This CDR3 comprises 14 residues. The germline CDR1 and CDR2 sequences are KGHSH and LQKENI. V was pared by 2 bases and J by 1 base, with 8 bases between. The CDR3 DNA is TGTGCCAGCTCACCATTCCGGAAGAACACTGAAGCTTTCTTT. It is translated as CASSPFRKNTEAFF.